This is a list of T cell receptor beta chains from one sample in a study of OX40 agonist ivuxolimab in advanced cancers. TCRdb's table, derived via immunoSEQ multiplex PCR, lists solely in-frame clones and lacks some. The sample carries 96,000 or so clones, under 90% recorded once. Material: CD4+ or CD8+ T cells sorted from blood, obtained in a trial of the OX40 agonist ivuxolimab. These receptors originate from an adult with an advanced solid tumor such as melanoma, head and neck, liver or kidney cancer. Both conserved end residues are part of each CDR3. Each record gives: J gene, clone size, D gene, V gene, CDR3 protein, CDR3 DNA. The D gene is left open where the match is weak. Clone sizes are given selectively: once, few, many, or a class where the clone is expanded.

TRBJ1-1 few NA TRBV7-2 CASSTFQGSTEAFF TGTGCCAGCAGCACTTTCCAGGGGAGCACTGAAGCTTTCTTT
TRBJ2-7 NA TRBD2 TRBV29-1 CSAGAGGTLGEQYF TGCAGCGCCGGAGCGGGAGGGACGTTAGGCGAGCAGTACTTC
TRBJ1-2 NA NA TRBV6-5 CASSSGTAIYGYTF TGTGCCAGCAGTTCCGGGACGGCGATTTATGGCTACACCTTC
TRBJ1-1 few NA TRBV14 CASSQDGRSTEAFF TGTGCCAGCAGCCAAGATGGCCGGTCCACTGAAGCTTTCTTT
TRBJ1-5 NA NA TRBV27 CASREDSSQPQHF TGTGCCAGCAGGGAAGACAGCTCCCAGCCCCAGCATTTT
TRBJ2-3 NA TRBD2 TRBV5-1 CASRIGLAGGTTDTQYF TGCGCCAGCAGGATTGGACTAGCGGGGGGGACCACAGATACGCAGTATTTT
TRBJ1-2 NA NA TRBV15 CATSRDGNSVATGGYTF TGTGCCACCAGCAGAGATGGGAACAGCGTCGCGACGGGGGGCTACACCTTC
TRBJ2-1 NA TRBD2 TRBV11-1 CASSLEPPAGGPYNEQFF TGTGCCAGCAGCTTAGAGCCCCCAGCGGGGGGTCCCTACAATGAGCAGTTCTTC
TRBJ1-2 NA TRBD1 TRBV5-6 CASSSDRRGYGYTF TGTGCCAGCAGCTCGGACAGGAGAGGCTATGGCTACACCTTC
TRBJ2-3 NA TRBD2 TRBV4-2 CASSRAGAGGADTQYF TGTGCCAGCAGCCGGGCTGGCGCGGGGGGGGCAGATACGCAGTATTTT
TRBJ1-2 NA NA TRBV6-6 CASSYGSGSNYGYTF TGTGCCAGCAGTTACGGCTCGGGATCGAACTATGGCTACACCTTC
TRBJ2-7 NA NA TRBV9 CASGFSDTPVYEQYF TGTGCCAGCGGCTTTTCGGACACCCCCGTATACGAGCAGTACTTC
TRBJ2-7 NA NA TRBV21-1 CASSNGLHEQYF TGTGCCAGCAGCAATGGGCTTCACGAGCAGTACTTC
TRBJ2-2 NA NA TRBV11-2 CASSYSIANTGELFF TGTGCCAGCAGCTATAGTATCGCTAACACCGGGGAGCTGTTTTTT
TRBJ1-5 NA TRBD1 TRBV2 CASKDRAYSNQPQHF TGTGCCAGCAAAGACAGGGCTTATAGCAATCAGCCCCAGCATTTT
TRBJ1-1 NA NA TRBV10-1 CASSGGGRETEAFF TGCGCCAGCAGCGGTGGAGGCAGGGAGACTGAAGCTTTCTTT
TRBJ2-2 NA NA TRBV5-1 CASSSLGGNTGELFF TGCGCCAGCAGCTCCCTGGGGGGCAACACCGGGGAGCTGTTTTTT
TRBJ2-7 NA NA TRBV30 CAWSVGIRALEQYF TGTGCCTGGAGTGTAGGGATCCGAGCTCTCGAGCAGTACTTC
TRBJ2-7 NA TRBD2 TRBV19 CASSASTSLAPSYEQYF TGTGCCAGTAGTGCCTCGACTAGCCTAGCCCCCTCCTACGAGCAGTACTTC
TRBJ1-4 NA NA TRBV15 CATSRDRRVNEKLFF TGTGCCACCAGCAGAGACCGGCGCGTTAATGAAAAACTGTTTTTT
TRBJ2-5 NA TRBD2 TRBV5-1 CASSFGSAYLGTSGEASYF TGCGCCAGCAGCTTCGGATCGGCCTACTTGGGGACTAGCGGGGAAGCGAGCTACTTC
TRBJ1-2 NA NA TRBV19 CASSHARDGYTF TGTGCCAGTAGTCACGCCAGGGATGGCTACACCTTC
TRBJ2-5 NA NA TRBV7-6 CASSLGVGFQETQYF TGTGCCAGCAGCTTAGGTGTTGGATTCCAAGAGACCCAGTACTTC
TRBJ1-1 NA NA TRBV18 CASSPEGSSAFF TGTGCCAGCTCACCAGAGGGGTCGTCGGCTTTCTTT
TRBJ1-1 NA NA TRBV6-1 CASTSTGEAFF TGTGCCAGCACCTCGACGGGTGAAGCTTTCTTT
TRBJ1-5 few NA TRBV27 CASSLSLNQPQHF TGTGCCAGCAGTCTGAGCCTCAATCAGCCCCAGCATTTT
TRBJ2-7 NA NA TRBV19 CASSISWAVIYEQYF TGTGCCAGTAGTATCTCGTGGGCCGTAATCTACGAGCAGTACTTC
TRBJ1-4 NA TRBD1 TRBV28 CASSTRTGGGEKLFF TGTGCCAGCAGTACCCGGACAGGGGGCGGTGAAAAACTGTTTTTT
TRBJ1-2 NA NA TRBV6-1 CASSETGMSYGYTF TGTGCCAGCAGTGAAACAGGGATGAGCTATGGCTACACCTTC
TRBJ2-3 NA TRBD2 TRBV6-1 CASSEKLAGVGTQYF TGTGCCAGCAGTGAAAAACTAGCGGGAGTTGGTACGCAGTATTTT
TRBJ1-1 NA NA TRBV13 CASSLLTVKEAFF TGTGCCAGCAGCTTATTAACAGTTAAAGAAGCTTTCTTT
TRBJ1-1 NA NA TRBV25-1 CATQRGWDERNTEAFF TGTGCCACCCAGAGGGGCTGGGACGAAAGGAACACTGAAGCTTTCTTT
TRBJ1-3 NA NA TRBV9 CASSVEGAYGNTIYF TGTGCCAGCAGCGTAGAAGGGGCTTATGGAAACACCATATATTTT
TRBJ1-1 once NA TRBV28 CASSGDTNSEAFF TGTGCCAGCAGTGGAGACACAAACTCTGAAGCTTTCTTT
TRBJ2-3 NA NA TRBV30 CAWSGPQGKRTDTQYF TGTGCCTGGAGTGGGCCCCAGGGGAAGAGGACAGATACGCAGTATTTT
TRBJ2-1 NA NA TRBV29-1 CSVGGGNEQFF TGCAGCGTTGGAGGCGGCAATGAGCAGTTCTTC
TRBJ2-7 NA NA TRBV7-2 CASSFDRFVYEQYF TGTGCCAGCAGCTTCGACAGGTTTGTCTACGAGCAGTACTTC
TRBJ1-6 NA NA TRBV30 CAWADNSPLHF TGTGCCTGGGCGGATAATTCACCCCTCCACTTT
TRBJ1-1 once TRBD1 TRBV6-5 CASSRTGDTEAFF TGTGCCAGCAGCCGGACAGGGGACACTGAAGCTTTCTTT
TRBJ2-5 NA TRBD2 TRBV12-5 CASGLGRLAAETQYF TGTGCTAGTGGTTTGGGACGACTAGCGGCTGAGACCCAGTACTTC
TRBJ1-1 NA NA TRBV21-1 CASSEQGGKAFF TGTGCCAGCAGCGAGCAGGGTGGTAAAGCTTTCTTT
TRBJ1-3 NA NA TRBV19 CASSTGSGNTIYF TGTGCCAGTAGTACTGGCTCTGGAAACACCATATATTTT
TRBJ1-2 NA NA TRBV6-5 CASSYSGGGYTF TGTGCCAGCAGTTACTCGGGAGGGGGCTACACCTTC
TRBJ2-5 once NA TRBV19 CASSSDRQETQYF TGTGCCAGTAGTTCCGACAGGCAAGAGACCCAGTACTTC
TRBJ1-1 NA NA TRBV27 CASSLGQMNTEAFF TGTGCCAGCAGTTTAGGGCAAATGAACACTGAAGCTTTCTTT
TRBJ1-2 NA NA TRBV7-9 CASSADSYGYTF TGTGCCAGCAGCGCGGACAGCTATGGCTACACCTTC
TRBJ1-1 once TRBD1 TRBV5-6 CASSPGGVTEAFF TGTGCCAGCAGCCCAGGGGGCGTCACTGAAGCTTTCTTT
TRBJ2-4 NA NA TRBV10-1 CASSGILAKNIQYF TGCGCCAGCAGTGGAATTCTAGCCAAAAACATTCAGTACTTC
TRBJ2-1 NA NA TRBV6-6 CASSSLPGDEQFF TGTGCCAGCAGTAGCCTCCCTGGCGATGAGCAGTTCTTC
TRBJ1-5 NA TRBD1 TRBV7-8 CASSPGGQGSNQPQHF TGTGCCAGCAGCCCCGGCGGACAGGGGTCAAATCAGCCCCAGCATTTT
TRBJ2-3 NA TRBD1 TRBV29-1 CSVDGTAYTDTQYF TGCAGCGTTGATGGGACAGCCTACACAGATACGCAGTATTTT
TRBJ1-3 NA NA TRBV10-3 CAISESQQTGNTIYF TGTGCCATCAGTGAGTCGCAGCAAACTGGAAACACCATATATTTT
TRBJ2-3 NA NA TRBV27 CASSMAGRQIKAGSVSDTQYF TGTGCCAGCAGTATGGCCGGGCGACAGATTAAGGCGGGGTCGGTCTCAGATACGCAGTATTTT